Shown below are 24 T cell receptor beta chains from a single sample sequenced in a study of early T cells in non-severe SARS-CoV-2 infection. In TCRdb, the 5' RACE reads were re-called with MiXCR into one record per CDR3 protein. The sample comprises about 36,000 distinct CDR3 sequences, under 8% of which are singletons, and roughly a quarter rests with the top ten. Specimen: whole blood, collected at baseline. Receptor source: an adult who was a healthcare worker with PCR-confirmed SARS-CoV-2 infection or an uninfected control (not recorded which).

In its sample, this clonotype was seen a few times. This chain links TRBV2 with TRBJ2-2; 7 nucleotides match TRBD2. V shed 2 bases and J 4 bases; nucleotides not matched to a gene: 4. Germline CDR1 reads SNHLY; CDR2 reads FYNNEI. The CDR3 is 15 residues long. The CDR3 sequence: CASSERASGTGELFF. The CDR3 DNA reads TGTGCCAGCAGTGAACGGGCTAGCGGCACCGGGGAGCTGTTTTTT.

This clonotype has at least ten counts. The V call is TRBV14, the J call TRBJ2-3, with a tentative D call TRBD2 (5 bases). V shed 3 bases and J shed 0 bases, with 10 bases lying between them. Germline V gene data show CDR1 as SGHDN and CDR2 as FVKESK. CDR3 length equals 15 residues. The chain's CDR3 is CASSQTRTSTDTQYF. For the CDR3, the DNA is TGTGCCAGCAGCCAGACGAGGACTAGCACAGATACGCAGTATTTT.

J is TRBJ2-7 and V is TRBV5-1, with D hard to call. The ends were cut back, 4 bases at V and 1 base at J, with 12 bases in the middle. In germline, CDR1 is SGHRS, CDR2 YFSETQ. The CDR3 has 14 amino acids. The CDR3 loop is CASSTLTGSYEQYF. Written as DNA, the CDR3 is TGCGCCAGCAGCACCCTAACTGGATCCTACGAGCAGTACTTC.

The chain has TRBV29-1 and TRBJ1-5; D unresolved. This CDR3 is 13 amino acids long. The germline CDR1 and CDR2 sequences are SQVTM and ANQGSEA. V lost 1 base and J lost 7, with 11 bases in between. The CDR3 nucleotides read TGCAGCGTTGAAGGATCGGCGGGACAGCCCCAGCATTTT. Its protein is CSVEGSAGQPQHF. The full variable domain, rest sourced from reference TRBV29-1 and TRBJ1-5, is SAVISQKPSRDICQRGTSLTIQCQVDSQVTMMFWYRQQPGQSLTLIATANQGSEATYESGFVIDKFPISRPNLTFSTLTVSNMSPEDSSIYLCSVEGSAGQPQHFGDGTRLSIL.

This clonotype was counted ten times or more. This chain uses TRBV3-1 with TRBJ1-6; no definite D call. CDR1 LGHDT and CDR2 YNNKEL come from the germline V gene (reference sequence). This CDR3 is 14 amino acids long. With 0 bases removed from V and 13 bases from J, the gap between germline ends came to 13 bases. The CDR3, as DNA: TGTGCCAGCAGCCAAGACCCAGCCCAGTCCCCCCTCCACTTT. It translates to CASSQDPAQSPLHF.

A few counts support this clonotype. The rearrangement links TRBV7-9 to TRBJ2-2; D not resolved. The V and J ends lost 5 bases and 0 bases respectively, with 4 bases between them. The CDR3 contains 13 residues. Germline V CDR1 and CDR2: SEHNR, FQNEAQ (reference sequence). CDR3 DNA sequence: TGTGCCAGCAGCCGGGCGAACACCGGGGAGCTGTTTTTT. It is translated as CASSRANTGELFF. Together with reference TRBV7-9 and TRBJ2-2, the CDR3 gives the full variable domain: DTGVSQNPRHKITKRGQNVTFRCDPISEHNRLYWYRQTLGQGPEFLTYFQNEAQLEKSRLLSDRFSAERPKGSFSTLEIQRTEQGDSAMYLCASSRANTGELFFGEGSRLTVL.

V is TRBV28 and J is TRBJ1-4, with no clear D. Germline assignment: CDR1 MDHEN and CDR2 SYDVKM. CDR3 size: 15 residues. Trimming cost V 7 bases and J 2 bases, with 14 bases left between them. The CDR3 here is CASTPGAPTNEKLFF. The CDR3 bases are TGTGCCAGCACGCCGGGAGCCCCGACTAATGAAAAACTGTTTTTT.

This chain links TRBV3-1 with TRBJ2-4; a weak D match, TRBD1 (6 bases). V lost 4 bases to trimming and J lost 8 bases, with 18 bases between them. Germline loops: CDR1 LGHDT, CDR2 YNNKEL (reference sequence). This CDR3 comprises 15 residues. The CDR3 DNA is TGTGCCAGCAGCCGGGACAAACTCGACGGGGACATTCAGTACTTC. This sequence encodes CASSRDKLDGDIQYF.

This clonotype occurred a few times. The gene calls are TRBV2 and TRBJ2-7; no reliable D call. Trimming shortened V by 6 bases and J by 2 bases, and 14 bases separated the two germline ends. The CDR3 loop spans 14 amino acids. CDR1 is SNHLY, CDR2 FYNNEI, per germline. The CDR3 sequence is CASSFRALTYEQYF. For the CDR3, the DNA is TGTGCCAGCAGCTTCCGGGCTCTCACCTACGAGCAGTACTTC. Based on the CDR3 plus reference TRBV2 and TRBJ2-7, the full variable domain is EPEVTQTPSHQVTQMGQEVILRCVPISNHLYFYWYRQILGQKVEFLVSFYNNEISEKSEIFDDQFSVERPDGSNFTLKIRSTKLEDSAMYFCASSFRALTYEQYFGPGTRLTVT.

This clonotype was counted ten times or more. The genes are TRBV25-1 and TRBJ2-4; possibly TRBD2 for D (5 bases). The CDR3 loop spans 17 amino acids. Germline-derived CDR1 and CDR2 are MGHDK and SYGVNS. V lost 5 bases and J lost 0, with 17 bases in between. This CDR3 reads CASSQRDHGLAKNIQYF. CDR3 coding DNA: TGTGCCAGCAGTCAGAGGGATCACGGGCTAGCCAAAAACATTCAGTACTTC.

This clonotype occurred many times. The rearrangement uses TRBV4-1 and TRBJ1-1, with TRBD1 as a possible D gene (5 bases). The CDR3 is 14 amino acids. Trimming removed 6 bases from V and 0 bases from J, with 11 bases in between. Germline V CDR1 and CDR2: MGHRA, YSYEKL. The DNA of the CDR3 is TGCGCCAGCAGAGGGGTAACAGTGAACACTGAAGCTTTCTTT. Translated, it gives CASRGVTVNTEAFF.

The chain joins TRBV5-1 to TRBJ2-1; D gene ambiguous. The CDR3 spans 15 residues. The germline V and J ends were trimmed by 0 bases and 3 bases, with 10 bases remaining between them. Germline assignment: CDR1 SGHRS and CDR2 YFSETQ. The CDR3 region is CASSLVSSGYNEQFF. The CDR3 DNA reads as TGCGCCAGCAGCTTGGTGTCTAGTGGCTACAATGAGCAGTTCTTC.

There are a few counts of this clonotype. The chain uses TRBV29-1 and TRBJ2-7; D could derive from TRBD1 or TRBD2 (6 bases each). The germline CDR1 and CDR2 sequences are SQVTM and ANQGSEA. Trimming took 4 bases from V and 7 from J, leaving 20 bases between them. This CDR3 region has 14 residues. The CDR3 DNA follows: TGCAGCGTTGGTGGGTCGGGGGCTAGAGCGGAGCAGTACTTC. Its protein is CSVGGSGARAEQYF.

This clonotype was counted only a few times. J is TRBJ2-3 and V is TRBV21-1; the table's D call, TRBD1, was not checked against the DNA. TRBV21-1 is a listed pseudogene. The CDR3 spans 17 residues. The CDR3 DNA is TGTGCCAGCAGCATGAACCAAGGGACAGGGGTTGCAGATACGCAGTATTTT. Translation gives CASSMNQGTGVADTQYF.

This clonotype has only a few counts. The genes are TRBV30 and TRBJ1-2; D remains ambiguous. V lost 1 base and J 4 bases, leaving 7 bases between the germline ends. The CDR3 extends over 12 amino acids. The germline V gene encodes CDR1 GTSNPN and CDR2 SVGIG (reference sequence). CDR3 DNA sequence: TGTGCCTGGAGTGGGGCCGCCTATGGCTACACCTTC. It specifies CAWSGAAYGYTF. The entire variable domain, with the rest obtained from reference TRBV30 and TRBJ1-2, is as follows: SQTIHQWPATLVQPVGSPLSLECTVEGTSNPNLYWYRQAAGRGLQLLFYSVGIGQISSEVPQNLSASRPQDRQFILSSKKLLLSDSGFYLCAWSGAAYGYTFGSGTRLTVV.

In this sample, this clonotype turned up a few times. V usage is TRBV2 and J usage is TRBJ2-7; 7 bases match TRBD2. Per germline, CDR1 SNHLY and CDR2 FYNNEI. The CDR3 sequence is 14 residues long. V trimming: 8 bases; J trimming: 0 bases; junction bases outside the gene matches: 7. Here the CDR3 DNA reads TGTGCCAGCCACGCCGGGACTACCTCCTACGAGCAGTACTTC. Protein product: CASHAGTTSYEQYF.

This clonotype was seen only a few times. The V gene is TRBV6-2 or TRBV6-3, the J gene TRBJ2-5; D is possibly TRBD2 (5 bases). Germline CDR1 MNHEY, CDR2 SVGEGT. CDR3 length: 15 residues. Trimming took 2 bases from V and 5 from J, leaving 15 bases between them. The CDR3 sequence is CASSYSGVPGETQYF. As DNA, the CDR3 is TGTGCCAGCAGTTACAGCGGAGTGCCGGGGGAGACCCAGTACTTC.

This clonotype was seen a few times. The V and J genes are TRBV5-4 and TRBJ2-5; unclear D gene. The length of the CDR3 is 13 residues. The germline V and J ends were trimmed by 3 bases and 1 base, with 7 bases remaining between them. CDR1 and CDR2 from the germline V gene are SGHNT and YYREEE (reference sequence). This CDR3 is CASSSRVQETQYF. Written as DNA, the CDR3 is TGTGCCAGCAGCTCCCGGGTCCAAGAGACCCAGTACTTC.

The chain recombines TRBV7-2 with TRBJ2-2, with D unclear. Deletions cut 3 bases from V and 8 bases from J, with 10 bases between. The CDR3 extends over 13 amino acids. Germline V gene lookup returns CDR1 SGHTA and CDR2 FQGNSA. DNA of the CDR3: TGTGCCAGCAGCTTGGCAGTCCCGGGGGAGCTGTTTTTT. Protein: CASSLAVPGELFF.

In this sample, this clonotype turned up a few times. This chain connects TRBV6-2 or TRBV6-3 to TRBJ2-5, with 16 nucleotides matching TRBD2. This CDR3 spans 15 amino acids. With 5 bases clipped from V and 5 bases from J, the junction kept 2 bases outside the gene matches. Germline lookup yields CDR1 MNHEY and CDR2 SVGEGT. The CDR3 loop is CASSPGLAGGETQYF. The CDR3 bases are TGTGCCAGCAGTCCGGGACTAGCGGGGGGGGAGACCCAGTACTTC.

Ten or more counts support this clonotype. CDR3 sequence (DNA): TGTGCCAGCAGCCCCACTAGCGTCGGCTACGAGCAGTACTTC. Its translation is CASSPTSVGYEQYF. The chain couples TRBV5-4 to TRBJ2-7, with 7 bases that match TRBD2. The trim removed 4 bases at V and 3 bases at J, leaving 7 bases unmatched. Germline V CDR1 and CDR2: SGHNT, YYREEE (reference sequence). The length of the CDR3 is 14 residues.

This clonotype has at least ten counts. The DNA of the CDR3 is TGCAGTGCTAGAGATCCGGGACAGGGGGCTACCAGTGAGCAGTTCTTC. It is translated as CSARDPGQGATSEQFF. This chain connects TRBV20-1 to TRBJ2-1; 12 bases match TRBD1. Per the germline V gene, CDR1 is DFQATT and CDR2 is SNEGSKA (reference sequence). V dropped 0 bases and J dropped 9; count of bases not matched to a gene: 9. The CDR3 consists of 16 residues.

This clonotype showed up many times. V gene TRBV10-1 combines with J gene TRBJ1-1; D call uncertain. CDR1 is WNHNN, CDR2 SYGVQD, per germline (reference sequence). With 3 bases removed from V and 0 bases from J, the gap between germline ends came to 5 bases. The CDR3 runs 13 residues. Here the CDR3 reads CASSEGMNTEAFF. CDR3 bases: TGCGCCAGCAGTGAAGGAATGAACACTGAAGCTTTCTTT.

This clonotype was seen repeatedly, ten times or more. The chain uses TRBV29-1 and TRBJ2-3; TRBD2 aligns across 10 bases. With 6 bases clipped from V and 3 bases from J, the junction kept 6 bases outside the gene matches. Germline V gives CDR1 SQVTM, CDR2 ANQGSEA. This CDR3 has 14 residues. The CDR3 DNA reads as TGCAGCGTGGCCGGGACTAGCGAAACAGATACGCAGTATTTT. Translated, it gives CSVAGTSETDTQYF.